These 20 T cell receptor beta chains were sequenced from one sample in a study of T cells in Graves' hyperthyroidism and ophthalmopathy. TCR beta CDR3 regions were amplified from RNA transcripts. The HTBI primer set served for first-round RT-PCR of the TCR CDR3. MiXCR, applied by TCRdb to the multiplex PCR reads, yields one record per CDR3 protein. The table lists about 500,000 distinct CDR3 sequences, 17% of them singletons. The sequencing sample was made of blood. The receptors were gathered from a young woman with Graves' ophthalmopathy.

The chain is built from TRBV7-9 and TRBJ1-1; D call uncertain. Germline CDR1 is SEHNR and CDR2 is FQNEAQ (reference sequence). This CDR3 comprises 15 residues. V lost 3 bases, J lost 1 base, and 12 bases lay in between. The CDR3 loop is CASSLAGSANTEAFF. For the CDR3, the DNA is TGTGCCAGCAGCTTGGCCGGGTCAGCGAACACTGAAGCTTTCTTT. Combining the CDR3 with reference TRBV7-9 and TRBJ1-1 gives the whole variable domain DTGVSQNPRHKITKRGQNVTFRCDPISEHNRLYWYRQTLGQGPEFLTYFQNEAQLEKSRLLSDRFSAERPKGSFSTLEIQRTEQGDSAMYLCASSLAGSANTEAFFGQGTRLTVV.

This clonotype was found a few times. This chain joins TRBV4-1 and TRBJ1-6; 7 nucleotides align to TRBD1. The CDR3 is 15 amino acids. Looked up from germline, CDR1 is MGHRA and CDR2 is YSYEKL. V shed 3 bases and J 7 bases; nucleotides not matched to a gene: 6. The CDR3 bases are TGCGCCAGCAGCCAGGTCACAGGGGAGAATTCACCCCTCCACTTT. This gives the protein CASSQVTGENSPLHF.

Concerning this clonotype: It may be a read error: a sequence one base away is much more abundant. The chain links TRBV6-1 to TRBJ2-1, with 7 positions matching TRBD1. Germline loops: CDR1 MNHNS, CDR2 SASEGT. J was trimmed by 11 bases and V by 5 bases; bases with no gene match: 15. The CDR3 extends over 15 amino acids. As DNA, the CDR3 is TGTGCCAGCAGTCGTCCGTTGACAGGGACAGAAAAGCAGTTCTTC. It yields the protein CASSRPLTGTEKQFF.

The V call is TRBV6-1, the J call TRBJ2-7; weak D call: TRBD1 (6 bases). The V and J ends lost 8 bases and 0 bases respectively, with 14 bases between them. This CDR3 region has 14 residues. From germline, CDR1 is MNHNS and CDR2 SASEGT. Here the CDR3 reads CASDRDTTSYEQYF. The DNA for the CDR3 is TGTGCCAGCGACCGGGACACCACCTCCTACGAGCAGTACTTC.

This clonotype was counted a few times. The gene calls are TRBV6-1 and TRBJ1-4; D not certain. CDR1 is MNHNS, CDR2 SASEGT, per germline. Trimming removed 3 bases at V and 0 bases at J, with 11 bases between. The length of the CDR3 is 16 residues. Here the CDR3 reads CASSDPWQSTNEKLFF. CDR3 sequence (DNA): TGTGCCAGCAGTGATCCTTGGCAGTCAACTAATGAAAAACTGTTTTTT.

This clonotype was observed a few times. V usage is TRBV2 and J usage is TRBJ2-1; 9 nucleotides agree with TRBD1. Germline CDR1 SNHLY, CDR2 FYNNEI. The V gene end was trimmed by 1 base and the J gene end by 3 bases; junction bases not matched to a gene: 7. This CDR3 comprises 17 residues. The CDR3: CASSEGWTGANYNEQFF. In nucleotides, the CDR3 is TGTGCCAGCAGTGAAGGATGGACAGGGGCTAACTACAATGAGCAGTTCTTC.

This clonotype has ten or more counts. This sequence joins TRBV28 and TRBJ1-2; 8 positions match TRBD1. Germline CDR1 and CDR2: MDHEN and SYDVKM. The V and J ends lost 5 bases and 3 bases, in that order; junction bases with no gene match: 5. The CDR3 has 14 amino acids. For the CDR3, the DNA is TGTGCCAGCAGTGACAGGGGTGGCGACTATGGCTACACCTTC. This encodes CASSDRGGDYGYTF.

This clonotype was counted once. A read error may account for a junction end that differs from germline. Written as DNA, the CDR3 is TGTGCCAGCAGCTTGGAAGCTAGAATCTACGAGCAGTACTTC. It is translated as CASSLEARIYEQYF. The genes are TRBV5-1 and TRBJ2-7; no clear D gene. From germline, CDR1 is SGHRS and CDR2 YFSETQ. This CDR3 has 14 residues. The variable domain in full, with the rest retrieved from reference TRBV5-1 and TRBJ2-7, is KAGVTQTPRYLIKTRGQQVTLSCSPISGHRSVSWYQQTPGQGLQFLFEYFSETQRNKGNFPGRFSGRQFSNSRSEMNVSTLELGDSALYLCASSLEARIYEQYFGPGTRLTVT.

This clonotype came up many times. The V gene is TRBV28, the J gene TRBJ2-5; D unresolved. The V end lost 7 bases, the J end lost 3 bases, and 12 bases lay between the germline ends. Germline assignment: CDR1 MDHEN and CDR2 SYDVKM. This CDR3 is 13 amino acids long. The CDR3: CASIPGTKETQYF. As DNA, the CDR3 is TGTGCCAGCATCCCGGGTACAAAAGAGACCCAGTACTTC.

This chain links TRBV28 with TRBJ1-3, with TRBD1 as a possible D gene (6 bases). V was shortened by 3 bases and J by 3 bases, with 9 bases between the two germline ends. The V gene's germline CDR1 is MDHEN and CDR2 SYDVKM. The CDR3 is made up of 14 amino acids. CDR3 nucleotide sequence: TGTGCCAGCAGTTTGGGACATTTTGGAAACACCATATATTTT. Translating it yields CASSLGHFGNTIYF.

This clonotype was seen only a few times. The chain uses TRBV7-9 and TRBJ2-3; D is unclear. The germline gives CDR1 SEHNR, CDR2 FQNEAQ (reference sequence). The CDR3 loop spans 12 amino acids. V shed 5 bases and J shed 5 bases, with 8 bases lying between them. CDR3 region: CASSRLGDTQYF. CDR3 in DNA: TGTGCCAGCAGCCGGTTAGGAGATACGCAGTATTTT.

To note about this clonotype: This may be a read error, as it is one base from a much larger clone. The chain combines TRBV19 with TRBJ1-1, with D possibly matching TRBD1 (6 bases). The CDR3 runs to 12 residues. Germline-derived CDR1 and CDR2 are LNHDA and SQIVND (reference sequence). CDR3 protein: CVRMTGDTEAFF. The CDR3 region has the DNA TGTGTCAGGATGACAGGAGACACTGAAGCTTTCTTT.

This clonotype was counted between two and nine times. This CDR3 reads CASHSAGTGEETQYF. The DNA for the CDR3 is TGTGCCAGCCATTCCGCCGGGACAGGGGAAGAGACCCAGTACTTC. The chain joins TRBV25-1 to TRBJ2-5, with 10 bases matching TRBD1. The length of the CDR3 is 15 residues. CDR1 and CDR2 (germline): MGHDK, SYGVNS. The ends lost 8 bases at V and 3 bases at J; junction bases unmatched: 9.

This clonotype was found a few times. The chain carries TRBV27 and TRBJ2-7, with 9 bases fitting TRBD2. The V gene end was trimmed by 2 bases and the J gene end by 5 bases; junction bases not matched to a gene: 4. Germline V gives CDR1 MNHEY, CDR2 SMNVEV (reference sequence). The CDR3 runs 14 residues. The CDR3 DNA reads TGTGCCAGCAGTTTAGCGGGGGGGCCCCACGAGCAGTACTTC. Its protein product is CASSLAGGPHEQYF.

This clonotype was seen repeatedly, ten times or more. The rearrangement uses TRBV12-3 or TRBV12-4 and TRBJ1-2; D may be TRBD1 (6 bases). V was cut by 4 bases and J by 6 bases, with 15 bases left in between. This CDR3 has 14 residues. CDR3 amino acids: CASSSRGGRNGYTF. Written as DNA, the CDR3 is TGTGCCAGCAGTTCCCGGGGGGGGCGGAATGGCTACACCTTC.

The rearrangement joins TRBV28 to TRBJ2-5; a possible D gene is TRBD1 (5 bases). The length of the CDR3 is 14 residues. V lost 5 bases to trimming and J lost 5 bases, with 15 bases between them. Germline-derived CDR1 and CDR2 are MDHEN and SYDVKM. CDR3 coding DNA: TGTGCCAGCAGTCACCCCCGGACAAGCGAGACCCAGTACTTC. It translates to CASSHPRTSETQYF.

This clonotype occurred many times. This chain joins TRBV9 and TRBJ1-3, with D possibly matching TRBD1 (5 bases). V was shortened by 3 bases and J by 6 bases, with 10 bases between the two germline ends. This CDR3 region has 13 residues. Germline V lookup: CDR1 SGDLS, CDR2 YYNGEE. In DNA form, the CDR3 reads TGTGCCAGCAGCGAGTTGACAGCAAACACCATATATTTT. Its protein is CASSELTANTIYF.

In its sample, this clonotype was seen a few times. The gene calls are TRBV5-1 and TRBJ2-2, with 8 bases identical to TRBD1. This CDR3 is 15 amino acids long. The germline V gene encodes CDR1 SGHRS and CDR2 YFSETQ. J gave up 5 bases and V 1 base, and 4 bases lay outside the gene matches. CDR3 in DNA: TGCGCCAGCAGCTTGACAGGGGGAGATACCGGGGAGCTGTTTTTT. Its translation: CASSLTGGDTGELFF.

The chain uses TRBV6-2 or TRBV6-3 and TRBJ2-6; D remains unclear. The V gene lost 10 bases and the J gene lost 1 base, with 14 bases spanning the gap. The germline V gene encodes CDR1 MNHEY and CDR2 SVGEGT. This CDR3 contains 15 residues. The CDR3 sequence is CATDTGSSGANVLTF. The CDR3 DNA is TGTGCCACCGACACCGGAAGTTCTGGGGCCAACGTCCTGACTTTC.

This clonotype was counted only a few times. This chain uses TRBV27 with TRBJ2-5; 14 bases agree with TRBD2. CDR3 length equals 15 residues. Germline values: CDR1 MNHEY, CDR2 SMNVEV (reference sequence). V gave up 8 bases and J gave up 4 bases; unmatched junction bases: 6. The CDR3 sequence: CASFGLAGGRETQYF. The CDR3 coding sequence is TGTGCCAGCTTCGGACTAGCGGGGGGTAGAGAGACCCAGTACTTC.